The 17 T cell receptor beta chains below come from one sample, sequenced in a study of identical twins. TCRdb fed the 5' RACE reads into MiXCR, producing one record per CDR3 protein. The table shows 400,000 or so distinct CDR3 sequences, with around 9.7% occurring only once. The sequenced material came from naive T cells sorted from blood. The origin of the receptors is a woman in her 50s in good health.

This clonotype was seen repeatedly, ten times or more. J is TRBJ2-1 and V is TRBV6-4; weak D call: TRBD1 (6 bases). Deletions cut 5 bases from V and 9 bases from J, with 14 bases between. The CDR3 covers 13 residues. The germline V gene encodes CDR1 MRHNA and CDR2 SNTAGT. CDR3 region: CASSPSGGTEQFF. CDR3 DNA: TGTGCCAGCAGTCCTTCTGGGGGCACTGAGCAGTTCTTC.

This clonotype was seen a handful of times. The rearrangement links TRBV20-1 to TRBJ2-7; D is unresolved. CDR1 and CDR2 from the germline V gene are DFQATT and SNEGSKA (reference sequence). V was shortened by 0 bases and J by 2 bases, with 14 bases between the two germline ends. CDR3 length: 15 amino acids. The CDR3, as DNA: TGCAGTGCTAGAGAATTGGGCGCCTCTACCTACGAGCAGTACTTC. It translates to CSARELGASTYEQYF.

The genes are TRBV2 and TRBJ2-3; D possibly uses TRBD1 or TRBD2 (6 bases each). The CDR3 runs 15 residues. V dropped 2 bases and J dropped 0 bases, with 9 bases sitting between them. The germline CDR1 and CDR2 sequences are SNHLY and FYNNEI. The CDR3: CASSETGASTDTQYF. CDR3 DNA sequence: TGTGCCAGCAGTGAAACGGGGGCAAGCACAGATACGCAGTATTTT.

This chain connects TRBV6-5 to TRBJ2-3, with 7 bases fitting TRBD2. CDR3 length equals 14 residues. The germline gives CDR1 MNHEY, CDR2 SVGAGI. V was clipped by 7 bases and J by 1 base; unmatched bases: 5. The CDR3 spells CASTVTSGTDTQYF. CDR3 nucleotides: TGTGCCAGCACCGTCACTAGCGGCACAGATACGCAGTATTTT.

In this sample, this clonotype turned up a few times. The genes are TRBV12-3 or TRBV12-4 and TRBJ2-7; maybe TRBD1 (6 bases). The CDR3 length is 13 residues. V dropped 5 bases and J dropped 4 bases, with 12 bases sitting between them. CDR3 coding DNA: TGTGCCAGCAGTCAAAGCAGGGGATACGAGCAGTACTTC. Protein product: CASSQSRGYEQYF.

This clonotype appeared many times. The V and J genes are TRBV7-6 and TRBJ2-3; possibly TRBD1 for D (6 bases). There are 15 residues in the CDR3. Germline lookup yields CDR1 SGHVS and CDR2 FNYEAQ. V lost 5 bases and J 2 bases, leaving 14 bases between the germline ends. The CDR3 bases are TGTGCCAGCAGCCTTACGGGACACCACACAGATACGCAGTATTTT. It translates to CASSLTGHHTDTQYF. The full variable domain, in which reference TRBV7-6 and TRBJ2-3 provide the parts outside the CDR3, is GAGVSQSPRYKVTKRGQDVALRCDPISGHVSLYWYRQALGQGPEFLTYFNYEAQQDKSGLPNDRFSAERPEGSISTLTIQRTEQRDSAMYRCASSLTGHHTDTQYFGPGTRLTVL.

In its sample, this clonotype was seen many times. This chain joins TRBV4-1 and TRBJ1-2; D unclear. This CDR3 has 16 amino acids. Germline CDR1 reads MGHRA; CDR2 reads YSYEKL. Trimming removed 1 base at V and 3 bases at J, with 15 bases between. CDR3 coding DNA: TGCGCCAGCAGCCAAGCCGGTTACGGAGGACACTATGGCTACACCTTC. As protein: CASSQAGYGGHYGYTF.

This clonotype occurred many times. The chain joins TRBV20-1 to TRBJ2-3, with D possibly being TRBD2 (5 bases). The CDR3 runs to 13 residues. The germline V gene has CDR1 DFQATT and CDR2 SNEGSKA (reference sequence). The DNA of the CDR3 is TGCACCGCAGGACTTCCTAGCACAGATACGCAGTATTTT. Its translation: CTAGLPSTDTQYF.

This clonotype was seen more than once but under ten times. J is TRBJ2-1 and V is TRBV7-6, with unresolved D. Germline CDR1 SGHVS, CDR2 FNYEAQ. Trimming removed 3 bases from V and 1 base from J, with 19 bases in between. This CDR3 spans 18 amino acids. The CDR3: CASSFVTAARASYNEQFF. Here the CDR3 DNA reads TGTGCCAGCAGCTTCGTGACGGCTGCTAGGGCATCCTACAATGAGCAGTTCTTC.

This chain links TRBV19 with TRBJ1-5; no clear D. Germline CDR1 and CDR2: LNHDA and SQIVND (reference sequence). This CDR3 region has 13 residues. Deletions cut 7 bases from V and 3 bases from J, with 10 bases between. The CDR3 here is CASKPGFNQPQHF. CDR3 in DNA: TGTGCCAGTAAACCGGGATTCAATCAGCCCCAGCATTTT.

Many counts were recorded for this clonotype. J is TRBJ1-6 and V is TRBV27; TRBD1 might be the D (5 bases). The CDR3 totals 14 residues. Germline values: CDR1 MNHEY, CDR2 SMNVEV (reference sequence). Trimming took off 8 bases at V and 4 bases at J, with 12 bases between the two ends. CDR3: CASGGTEYNSPLHF. In DNA, the CDR3 is TGTGCCAGCGGGGGTACAGAATATAATTCACCCCTCCACTTT.

This clonotype has at least ten counts. The chain combines TRBV11-2 with TRBJ1-5; D remains ambiguous. V gave up 1 base and J gave up 0 bases, with 1 base separating them. CDR3 length: 13 residues. Per germline, CDR1 SGHAT and CDR2 FQNNGV. The CDR3 DNA reads as TGTGCCAGCAGCTTAGTTAGCAATCAGCCCCAGCATTTT. It is translated as CASSLVSNQPQHF.

This clonotype was found many times. The chain is built from TRBV12-3 or TRBV12-4 and TRBJ1-2; no clear D gene. V lost 8 bases and J lost 6, with 13 bases in between. The CDR3 covers 12 residues. CDR3 in amino acids: CASRPPSNGYTF. As DNA, the CDR3 is TGTGCCAGCCGGCCTCCTTCCAATGGCTACACCTTC.

This clonotype occurred a few times. The chain carries TRBV7-9 and TRBJ2-5, with D possibly called TRBD1 or TRBD2 (6 bases each). The CDR3 has 16 amino acids. Germline lookup yields CDR1 SEHNR and CDR2 FQNEAQ (reference sequence). Trimming removed 5 bases from V and 5 bases from J, with 21 bases in between. CDR3 in amino acids: CASSRREDRRGETQYF. CDR3 DNA: TGTGCCAGCAGCCGGCGCGAGGACCGGAGGGGGGAGACCCAGTACTTC.

The J gene is TRBJ2-7, the V gene TRBV27, with 8 bases matching TRBD1. The CDR3 length is 13 residues. CDR1 is MNHEY, CDR2 SMNVEV, per germline (reference sequence). The trim removed 10 bases at V and 7 bases at J, leaving 12 bases unmatched. The CDR3 is CATSRGPLREQYF. CDR3 DNA sequence: TGTGCCACCTCCAGGGGGCCCCTCCGGGAGCAGTACTTC.

This clonotype appeared a few times. The V gene is TRBV24-1, the J gene TRBJ1-2, with D possibly TRBD1 on 6 matching bases. Germline V CDR1 and CDR2: KGHDR, SFDVKD. This CDR3 comprises 16 residues. The ends were cut back, 5 bases at V and 2 bases at J, with 17 bases in the middle. Here the CDR3 DNA reads TGTGCCACCAGTGCAGAAGGGGGGAACTCAAACTATGGCTACACCTTC. Protein sequence: CATSAEGGNSNYGYTF.

This sequence joins TRBV15 and TRBJ2-1; 9 bases map to TRBD2. Germline V gene sequence: CDR1 LNHNV, CDR2 YYDKDF (reference sequence). Trimming at V came to 9 bases and at J to 8 bases, leaving 8 bases not matched to a gene. The CDR3 length is 13 residues. CDR3 in DNA: TGTGCCACGGCCCGGCGGGAGGGCCATGAGCAGTTCTTC. Protein: CATARREGHEQFF.